These T cell receptor beta chains were read from a single sample in a study of control samples from healthy donors and cancer patients. Profiling relied on immunoSEQ multiplex PCR, and the TCRdb table lists in-frame clones only, not all of them. The sample contains roughly 98,000 clones, around 80% of which appear only once. Sequencing input: blood. The receptors were sampled from a woman aged 55-70 years in good health. CDR3s leave out the opening cysteine and the closing phenylalanine or tryptophan. Expanded clones get a size class; other rows say once, few or many, or leave the size out.

TRBV5-8 | . | ASSYYTGNEKLF
TRBV29-1 | . | SVGRGAGNTIY
TRBV5-5 | once | ASTKVGGMDEKLF
TRBV7-2 | . | ASRRDRNYGYT
TRBV28 | . | ASSSFGGYYNSPLH
TRBV4-2 | . | ASSQDPGGTGELF
TRBV6-5 | once | ASNRRRANTGELF
TRBV12-3/TRBV12-4 | . | ASSFGAYGYT
TRBV5-4 | once | ANTYGGGGNQPQH
TRBV10-2 | few | ASSESHINGEQY
TRBV19 | . | ASSNRPESSYNEQF
TRBV6-5 | . | ASRGTGELF